This entry lists 25 T cell receptor beta chains sequenced from one sample in a study of OX40 agonist ivuxolimab in advanced cancers. The repertoire was sequenced with immunoSEQ multiplex PCR; TCRdb's copy has only in-frame clones and lacks some. This sample yields fewer than 85,000 clones, of which about 92% are seen a single time; about 10% belongs to the top ten. The source material was CD4+ or CD8+ T cells sorted from blood, sampled in a trial of the OX40 agonist ivuxolimab. All receptors derive from an adult with an advanced solid tumor such as melanoma, head and neck, liver or kidney cancer.

This chain connects TRBV19 to TRBJ2-2; 8 bases are a match to TRBD2. V shed 7 bases, J shed 6 bases, and the junction held 4 bases outside the gene matches. This CDR3 has 13 residues. CDR1 is LNHDA and CDR2 is SQIVND in the germline V gene (reference sequence). For the CDR3, the DNA is TGTGCCAGTACCCCGGGGGGGGCCGGGGAGCTGTTTTTT. It yields the protein CASTPGGAGELFF. The whole variable domain, filled in from reference TRBV19 and TRBJ2-2, reads DGGITQSPKYLFRKEGQNVTLSCEQNLNHDAMYWYRQDPGQGLRLIYYSQIVNDFQKGDIAEGYSVSREKKESFPLTVTSAQKNPTAFYLCASTPGGAGELFFGEGSRLTVL.

This clone was counted between two and nine times. This chain connects TRBV7-7 to TRBJ2-7; D ambiguous. Trimming removed 1 base at V and 0 bases at J, with 7 bases between. The germline V gene encodes CDR1 SSHAT and CDR2 FNYEAQ (reference sequence). The CDR3 is 14 residues long. DNA of the CDR3: TGTGCCAGCAGCTTAGATCCTAGCTCCTACGAGCAGTACTTC. It translates to CASSLDPSSYEQYF.

V is TRBV27 and J is TRBJ2-3, with D unresolved. Trimming removed 5 bases at V and 2 bases at J, with 5 bases between. Germline CDR1 reads MNHEY; CDR2 reads SMNVEV (reference sequence). The CDR3 spans 12 residues. CDR3 DNA sequence: TGTGCCAGCAGTGGTCACACAGATACGCAGTATTTT. This sequence encodes CASSGHTDTQYF.

This chain uses TRBV7-3 with TRBJ2-5; D possibly corresponds to TRBD2 (7 bases). The V gene's germline CDR1 is SGHTA and CDR2 FQGTGA. This CDR3 contains 14 residues. Trimming stripped 3 bases from V and 1 base from J, with 9 bases between. The CDR3 DNA reads TGTGCCAGCAGCTTCGGGGGGCCCCAAGAGACCCAGTACTTC. This sequence encodes CASSFGGPQETQYF.

V gene TRBV27 combines with J gene TRBJ2-2; 8 bases fit TRBD1. The CDR3 has 15 residues. The V gene end was trimmed by 6 bases and the J gene end by 6 bases; junction bases not matched to a gene: 9. Germline V gene data show CDR1 as MNHEY and CDR2 as SMNVEV (reference sequence). The CDR3 reads CASSHDRGGAGELFF. The CDR3 DNA sequence: TGTGCCAGCAGCCATGACAGGGGAGGCGCCGGGGAGCTGTTTTTT.

The chain employs TRBV10-3 and TRBJ1-2; D gene uncertain. V was shortened by 3 bases and J by 4 bases, with 15 bases between the two germline ends. The CDR3 length is 15 residues. Germline V gives CDR1 ENHRY, CDR2 SYGVKD. The CDR3 sequence: CAISDPGFLLYGYTF. DNA for the CDR3: TGTGCCATCAGTGACCCCGGGTTCTTGCTCTATGGCTACACCTTC.

V and J are TRBV7-6 and TRBJ2-7; no clear D. V gave up 1 base and J gave up 2 bases, with 9 bases separating them. Per the germline V gene, CDR1 is SGHVS and CDR2 is FNYEAQ. The CDR3 spans 14 residues. The CDR3 DNA reads TGTGCCAGCAGCTTAGAGACGGGCACCTACGAGCAGTACTTC. As protein: CASSLETGTYEQYF.

The chain is built from TRBV6-5 and TRBJ1-4; 7 bases line up with TRBD1. With 2 bases clipped from V and 6 bases from J, the junction kept 3 bases outside the gene matches. The CDR3 length is 14 residues. The germline V gene encodes CDR1 MNHEY and CDR2 SVGAGI. The DNA for the CDR3 is TGTGCCAGCAGTTACACGACAGGGTATGAAAAACTGTTTTTT. This codes for CASSYTTGYEKLFF.

Regarding this clone: A much larger clonotype is one base distant, so this may be a read error. The rearrangement joins TRBV5-6 to TRBJ2-1, with D perhaps TRBD1 or TRBD2 (5 bases each). Looked up from germline, CDR1 is SGHDT and CDR2 is YYEEEE. The V end lost 0 bases, the J end lost 1 base, and 5 bases lay between the germline ends. The CDR3 spans 14 residues. The CDR3 here is CASSLGGSYNEQFF. The CDR3 DNA sequence: TGTGCCAGCAGCTTGGGGGGGTCCTACAATGAGCAGTTCTTC. Full variable domain (remainder filled in from reference TRBV5-6 and TRBJ2-1): DAGVTQSPTHLIKTRGQQVTLRCSPKSGHDTVSWYQQALGQGPQFIFQYYEEEERQRGNFPDRFSGHQFPNYSSELNVNALLLGDSALYLCASSLGGSYNEQFFGPGTRLTVL.

V and J are TRBV6-5 and TRBJ2-2; possibly TRBD2 for D (5 bases). Per the germline V gene, CDR1 is MNHEY and CDR2 is SVGAGI. This CDR3 region has 15 residues. With 7 bases removed from V and 0 bases from J, the gap between germline ends came to 12 bases. For the CDR3, the DNA is TGTGCCAGCACCCAGGAGCGGCCGAACACCGGGGAGCTGTTTTTT. As protein: CASTQERPNTGELFF.

This clone was detected a few times. The V and J genes are TRBV4-1 and TRBJ2-6; D remains unclear. The CDR3 covers 16 residues. V was cut by 0 bases and J by 0 bases, with 6 bases left in between. Germline V gene data show CDR1 as MGHRA and CDR2 as YSYEKL. The CDR3 nucleotides read TGCGCCAGCAGCCAAGATCAAGGCTCTGGGGCCAACGTCCTGACTTTC. Translation: CASSQDQGSGANVLTF.

CDR3: CASSIPGQRNTEAFF. CDR3 sequence (DNA): TGTGCCAGCAGCATACCGGGACAGAGGAACACTGAAGCTTTCTTT. The chain couples TRBV11-2 to TRBJ1-1, with TRBD1 identical over 7 bases. Germline assignment: CDR1 SGHAT and CDR2 FQNNGV. V lost 5 bases and J lost 1; bases outside the gene matches: 7. This CDR3 comprises 15 residues.

This rearrangement joins TRBV5-6 to TRBJ2-7; D is undetermined. Germline-derived CDR1 and CDR2 are SGHDT and YYEEEE. The CDR3 covers 13 residues. Deletions cut 4 bases from V and 7 bases from J, with 15 bases between. The DNA for the CDR3 is TGTGCCAGCAGCCTCAGCCGGCTACGGGAGCAGTACTTC. Its translation: CASSLSRLREQYF.

The rearrangement uses TRBV19 and TRBJ2-5; weak D call: TRBD1 (5 bases). Near its end, the DNA agrees better with TRBJ2-7, so the J call may be wrong. CDR3 length: 14 residues. Looked up from germline, CDR1 is LNHDA and CDR2 is SQIVND (reference sequence). The CDR3 sequence is CASRPGQGSYEQYF. CDR3 bases: TGTGCCAGTAGGCCAGGGCAAGGCTCCTACGAGCAGTACTTC.

This chain joins TRBV10-3 and TRBJ2-1, with 11 positions matching TRBD1. Germline trimming cut 7 bases from V and 7 bases from J; bases unmatched to any gene: 6. CDR3 length: 14 residues. The germline CDR1 and CDR2 sequences are ENHRY and SYGVKD. The CDR3 spells CAINPGQGANEQFF. The CDR3 DNA follows: TGTGCCATCAATCCCGGACAGGGGGCGAATGAGCAGTTCTTC.

This CDR3 reads CASNSRAGANEQFF. The CDR3 DNA reads as TGTGCCAGCAACTCAAGGGCAGGGGCTAATGAGCAGTTCTTC. This chain connects TRBV27 to TRBJ2-1, with a possible D match to TRBD1 (6 bases). The germline V gene has CDR1 MNHEY and CDR2 SMNVEV (reference sequence). The CDR3 consists of 14 residues. The germline V and J ends were trimmed by 7 bases and 7 bases, with 17 bases remaining between them.

J is TRBJ2-7 and V is TRBV19, with TRBD1 identical over 12 bases. Trimming cost V 1 base and J 3 bases; bases outside gene matches: 7. The CDR3 is 17 amino acids. The V gene's germline CDR1 is LNHDA and CDR2 SQIVND (reference sequence). CDR3 amino acids: CASSIAGTGGAHYEQYF. In DNA, the CDR3 is TGTGCCAGTAGTATAGCCGGGACAGGGGGCGCGCACTACGAGCAGTACTTC.

The J gene is TRBJ2-3, the V gene TRBV27, with 8 positions matching TRBD1. Unmatched junction bases numbered 4, after V lost 6 bases and J lost 5 bases. Germline assignment: CDR1 MNHEY and CDR2 SMNVEV (reference sequence). The CDR3 consists of 13 residues. CDR3 loop: CASSWTGQDTQYF. The CDR3 nucleotides read TGTGCCAGCAGCTGGACAGGGCAAGATACGCAGTATTTT.

The chain links TRBV7-9 to TRBJ2-7; 8 nucleotides line up with TRBD2. Trimming removed 8 bases from V and 9 bases from J; junction bases left unmatched: 9. This CDR3 spans 12 amino acids. Germline V gives CDR1 SEHNR, CDR2 FQNEAQ (reference sequence). The CDR3: CASSGGTLSQYF. The CDR3 DNA sequence: TGTGCCAGCTCGGGGGGGACCCTCTCGCAGTACTTC. Full variable domain (remainder filled in from reference TRBV7-9 and TRBJ2-7): DTGVSQNPRHKITKRGQNVTFRCDPISEHNRLYWYRQTLGQGPEFLTYFQNEAQLEKSRLLSDRFSAERPKGSFSTLEIQRTEQGDSAMYLCASSGGTLSQYFGPGTRLTVT.

This rearrangement joins TRBV15 to TRBJ2-1; weak D call: TRBD1 (5 bases). Per the germline V gene, CDR1 is LNHNV and CDR2 is YYDKDF (reference sequence). The CDR3 extends over 14 amino acids. The V end lost 2 bases, the J end lost 8 bases, and 13 bases lay between the germline ends. The CDR3 sequence is CATSRKDNIDEQFF. CDR3 DNA sequence: TGTGCCACCAGCAGAAAGGACAACATCGATGAGCAGTTCTTC.

V is TRBV20-1 and J is TRBJ2-7; D remains ambiguous. Trimming took off 3 bases at V and 3 bases at J, with 6 bases between the two ends. Germline V lookup: CDR1 DFQATT, CDR2 SNEGSKA (reference sequence). The CDR3 spans 11 residues. The CDR3 spells CSASPGYEQYF. The CDR3 nucleotides read TGCAGTGCTAGCCCAGGCTACGAGCAGTACTTC.

The chain couples TRBV7-9 to TRBJ2-7, with 8 bases aligning to TRBD1. The CDR3 contains 16 residues. The germline V gene has CDR1 SEHNR and CDR2 FQNEAQ (reference sequence). V gave up 5 bases and J gave up 6 bases; unmatched junction bases: 15. CDR3 DNA sequence: TGTGCCAGCAGCCGGACCCTCGGACAGGGAGCGGCCGAGCAGTACTTC. This translates into CASSRTLGQGAAEQYF.

On this clone: Other DNA sequences in this sample translate to the same CDR3. The chain joins TRBV5-1 to TRBJ1-1, with D hard to call. V was pared by 0 bases and J by 4 bases, with 1 base between. CDR1 and CDR2 (germline): SGHRS, YFSETQ. The CDR3 has 11 residues. CDR3 amino acids: CASSLGTEAFF. DNA for the CDR3: TGCGCCAGCAGCTTGGGCACTGAAGCTTTCTTT.

This chain uses TRBV2 with TRBJ1-6; TRBD1 aligns across 10 bases. CDR1 is SNHLY and CDR2 is FYNNEI in the germline V gene. The V and J ends lost 5 bases and 8 bases, in that order; junction bases with no gene match: 3. There are 14 residues in the CDR3. In DNA, the CDR3 is TGTGCCAGCAGTACCGGACAGGGGGATTCACCCCTCCACTTT. This codes for CASSTGQGDSPLHF.

V is TRBV4-2 and J is TRBJ1-2; a possible D gene is TRBD1 (5 bases). V lost 0 bases, J lost 1 base, and 15 bases lay in between. The CDR3 has 17 residues. Germline CDR1 is LGHNA and CDR2 is YNFKEQ. CDR3 in amino acids: CASSQDGPHGGNYGYTF. CDR3 bases: TGTGCCAGCAGCCAAGATGGGCCCCACGGGGGTAACTATGGCTACACCTTC.